This T cell receptor beta chain is from a study of T-cell reconstitution after alpha-beta-depleted transplantation in children. Using unique molecular identifiers, the investigators prepared the TCRbeta library. TCRdb re-called the PCR reads with MiXCR, one entry per CDR3 protein. The sample yields around 72,000 distinct CDR3 sequences, 4.9% seen once. The ends lost 8 bases at V and 7 bases at J; junction bases unmatched: 10. The CDR3 totals 14 residues. The germline V gene encodes CDR1 LNHDA and CDR2 SQIVND (reference sequence). The clonotype originates from a boy in the first two years of life who had a stem cell transplant for acute myeloid leukemia, so the T cells may come from the graft donor. The sequenced sample was PBMCs, mostly from graft donor cells, obtained 180 days after TCRalphabeta/CD19-depleted stem cell transplant. The J gene is TRBJ2-2, the V gene TRBV19, with 7 bases aligning to TRBD1. The CDR3 loop is CASEGDSNHGELFF. The CDR3 DNA follows: TGTGCCAGTGAGGGGGACAGCAACCACGGGGAGCTGTTTTTT.